These T cell receptor beta chains were read from a single sample in a study of blood T cells in healthy people across ages. TCRdb called the 5' RACE reads again in MiXCR, with one record for every CDR3 protein. The sample lists more than 1,400,000 distinct CDR3 sequences, approximately 38% occurring once. The sample taken for sequencing was blood. These receptors came from a woman between 18 and 29 years old in good health. Both conserved end residues are part of each CDR3. D genes are given only for firm matches. The size entry is marked missing in some rows and otherwise reads once, few, many or a size class.

d_gene | j_gene | v_gene | len | abundance | CDR3aa | CDR3nt
NA | TRBJ2-7 | TRBV27 | 16 | NA | CASSFIWGNEFYEQYF | TGTGCCAGCAGTTTCATATGGGGAAATGAATTCTACGAGCAGTACTTC
TRBD2 | TRBJ2-3 | TRBV7-9 | 19 | few | CASRPAQGLAVDRTDTQYF | TGTGCCAGCAGACCGGCCCAGGGACTAGCGGTCGATCGCACAGATACGCAGTATTTT
NA | TRBJ2-5 | TRBV2 | 11 | few | CAGSWGETQYF | TGTGCCGGCTCGTGGGGAGAGACCCAGTACTTC
TRBD1 | TRBJ2-5 | TRBV29-1 | 13 | few | CSGGQGGLGTQYF | TGCAGCGGGGGACAGGGGGGATTAGGGACCCAGTACTTC
NA | TRBJ1-5 | TRBV30 | 13 | NA | CAWSAAGNQPQHF | TGTGCCTGGAGTGCGGCGGGCAATCAGCCCCAGCATTTT
TRBD2 | TRBJ2-3 | TRBV20-1 | 14 | few | CSAVSGSGTDTQYF | TGCAGTGCTGTCAGCGGGAGCGGCACAGATACGCAGTATTTT
NA | TRBJ2-3 | TRBV4-1 | 17 | many | CASSQAPSLSPADTQYF | TGCGCCAGCAGCCAAGCTCCCTCCCTGTCCCCCGCAGATACGCAGTATTTT
NA | TRBJ2-5 | TRBV18 | 13 | NA | CASSPGSVETQYF | TGTGCCAGCTCACCCGGGTCAGTGGAGACCCAGTACTTC
NA | TRBJ2-7 | TRBV20-1 | 14 | NA | CSARDSGTSNKQYF | TGCAGTGCTAGAGATTCCGGGACCTCCAATAAGCAGTACTTC
TRBD1 | TRBJ2-7 | TRBV29-1 | 13 | NA | CSVSGQGSGEQYF | TGCAGCGTTTCAGGACAGGGCTCAGGCGAGCAGTACTTC
NA | TRBJ1-2 | TRBV6-5 | 16 | NA | CASSYSTRDGDYGYTF | TGTGCCAGCAGTTACTCGACCCGGGACGGAGACTATGGCTACACCTTC
NA | TRBJ2-3 | TRBV2 | 12 | NA | CASSTGLDTQYF | TGTGCCAGCAGTACAGGGTTGGATACGCAGTATTTT
NA | TRBJ2-7 | TRBV18 | 15 | NA | CASSQGPDASYEQYF | TGTGCCAGCTCCCAGGGCCCGGACGCTTCCTACGAGCAGTACTTC
NA | TRBJ2-7 | TRBV18 | 17 | NA | CASSPPGAQVGSYEQYF | TGTGCCAGCTCACCGCCGGGGGCCCAAGTGGGCTCCTACGAGCAGTACTTC
NA | TRBJ1-4 | TRBV20-1 | 13 | NA | CSARQGTNEKLFF | TGCAGTGCTAGACAGGGCACTAATGAAAAACTGTTTTTT
TRBD1 | TRBJ1-5 | TRBV20-1 | 15 | few | CSAQDRVFSNQPQHF | TGCAGTGCCCAGGACAGGGTGTTTAGCAATCAGCCCCAGCATTTT
NA | TRBJ1-5 | TRBV10-2 | 13 | many | CASSQQGNQPQHF | TGCGCCAGCAGTCAACAGGGAAATCAGCCCCAGCATTTT
NA | TRBJ2-7 | TRBV20-1 | 11 | NA | CSASDSGEQYF | TGCAGTGCGTCCGACAGCGGCGAGCAGTACTTC
TRBD2 | TRBJ2-1 | TRBV7-2 | 15 | few | CASSLWTSEGNEQFF | TGTGCCAGCAGCTTATGGACTAGCGAGGGCAATGAGCAGTTCTTC
TRBD1 | TRBJ1-2 | TRBV6-5 | 14 | few | CASRPGQPSYGYTF | TGTGCCAGCAGACCGGGACAGCCTTCCTATGGCTACACCTTC
TRBD2 | TRBJ2-5 | TRBV20-1 | 15 | NA | CSAREGGLHQETQYF | TGCAGTGCTAGAGAGGGGGGACTACACCAAGAGACCCAGTACTTC
NA | TRBJ2-1 | TRBV12-3/TRBV12-4 | 14 | NA | CASNNPQGNNEQFF | TGTGCCAGCAATAATCCACAGGGAAACAATGAGCAGTTCTTC
NA | TRBJ2-4 | TRBV28 | 17 | NA | CASKVGGQGTAKNIQYF | TGTGCCAGCAAGGTGGGGGGGCAAGGGACTGCCAAAAACATTCAGTACTTC
NA | TRBJ1-2 | TRBV20-1 | 14 | NA | CSATGVGYNYGYTF | TGCAGTGCTACCGGAGTAGGGTATAACTATGGCTACACCTTC
TRBD1 | TRBJ1-4 | TRBV6-5 | 14 | NA | CASSQDRGYEKLFF | TGTGCCAGCAGCCAGGACAGGGGATATGAAAAACTGTTTTTT
TRBD2 | TRBJ2-7 | TRBV20-1 | 14 | NA | CSASLAGVSYEQYF | TGCAGTGCTAGCCTAGCGGGAGTCTCCTACGAGCAGTACTTC
TRBD1 | TRBJ1-2 | TRBV5-1 | 17 | NA | CASSSTPGTGANYGCTF | TGCGCCAGCAGCTCCACCCCCGGGACAGGAGCTAACTATGGCTGCACCTTC
TRBD2 | TRBJ2-3 | TRBV29-1 | 15 | few | CSVVGWRGSTDTQYF | TGCAGCGTTGTGGGCTGGCGGGGGAGCACAGATACGCAGTATTTT
NA | TRBJ1-1 | TRBV10-3 | 13 | NA | CVMNRDTNTEAFF | TGTGTCATGAACCGGGACACGAACACTGAAGCTTTCTTT
TRBD2 | TRBJ2-1 | TRBV20-1 | 17 | NA | CSAAHVSGLADYNEQFF | TGCAGTGCTGCCCACGTATCGGGACTAGCAGACTACAATGAGCAGTTCTTC
TRBD1 | TRBJ1-1 | TRBV14 | 15 | NA | CASSQDRGQTTEAFF | TGTGCCAGCAGCCAGGACAGGGGTCAGACCACTGAAGCTTTCTTT
NA | TRBJ1-2 | TRBV12-3/TRBV12-4 | 14 | few | CASSLAGVEYGYTF | TGTGCCAGCAGTTTGGCAGGGGTCGAGTATGGCTACACCTTC
TRBD2 | TRBJ2-1 | TRBV7-6 | 15 | NA | CASSLTSGSLKEQFF | TGTGCCAGCAGCTTGACTAGCGGGAGTCTAAAAGAGCAGTTCTTC
NA | TRBJ1-4 | TRBV7-9 | 14 | once | CASSLQGWGEKLFF | TGTGCCAGCAGTTTACAGGGATGGGGCGAAAAACTGTTTTTT
TRBD2 | TRBJ2-7 | TRBV20-1 | 17 | NA | CSARDRLAGDGSKEQYF | TGCAGTGCTAGAGACCGACTAGCAGGAGACGGATCGAAAGAGCAGTACTTC
NA | TRBJ2-1 | TRBV5-1 | 15 | NA | CASSLMSGSYNEQFF | TGCGCCAGCAGCTTGATGTCAGGATCTTACAATGAGCAGTTCTTC
NA | TRBJ2-7 | TRBV7-3 | 18 | NA | CASSPPGGPQTFSYEQYF | TGTGCCAGCAGCCCACCCGGCGGTCCCCAAACTTTCTCCTACGAGCAGTACTTC
TRBD2 | TRBJ2-1 | TRBV7-8 | 20 | few | CASSLAGLGLAGGDGDEQFF | TGTGCCAGCAGCTTGGCTGGATTGGGACTAGCGGGAGGGGACGGCGATGAGCAGTTCTTC
TRBD1 | TRBJ2-1 | TRBV10-3 | 17 | few | CAISESIVQGAYNEQFF | TGTGCCATCAGTGAGTCGATCGTACAGGGGGCCTACAATGAGCAGTTCTTC
TRBD2 | TRBJ2-1 | TRBV19 | 14 | NA | CASSMGGINNEQFF | TGTGCCAGTAGTATGGGGGGGATTAACAATGAGCAGTTCTTC
NA | TRBJ1-1 | TRBV4-1 | 15 | few | CASSQEPWGNTEAFF | TGCGCCAGCAGCCAAGAGCCATGGGGGAACACTGAAGCTTTCTTT
TRBD1 | TRBJ1-5 | TRBV7-8 | 14 | NA | CASSYQGAYQPQHF | TGTGCCAGCAGTTACCAGGGGGCCTATCAGCCCCAGCATTTT
TRBD2 | TRBJ2-7 | TRBV20-1 | 18 | NA | CSARIPAPDTTGGNEQYF | TGCAGTGCTAGAATTCCAGCGCCTGACACAACGGGGGGTAATGAGCAGTACTTC